Included here is one T cell receptor (beta chain) sequence, with context. What it recognizes is unknown. The donors were members of the validation cohort comprising over 100 subjects, separate from the roughly 650-subject first cohort. Assay: immunoSEQ multiplex PCR; the TCRdb copy retains only in-frame clones and omits some. The sample holds more than 35,000 clones, approximately 95% seen once. These data come from a study of cytomegalovirus exposure and HLA in healthy donors. About the research overall: A later analysis reported the 100 to 150 validation repertoires used the same platform as the 666 first-cohort repertoires. Findings of the study overall: Cytomegalovirus association was assigned to around 150 TCR beta chains. As confirmed in vitro, three CMV-associated chains were specific for CMV antigens.

The V and J ends lost 9 bases and 0 bases respectively, with 12 bases between them. Per the germline V gene, CDR1 is MNHNS and CDR2 is SASEGT. The CDR3 is made up of 14 amino acids. This clonotype was obtained from a man younger than 35 in good health and CMV-seronegative. The chain employs TRBV6-1 and TRBJ1-3; possible D gene TRBD1, 5 bases. The sequencing input was PBMCs. In DNA, the CDR3 is TGTGCCAGGACAGTCCTAAACTCTGGAAACACCATATATTTT. Translated, it gives CARTVLNSGNTIYF.